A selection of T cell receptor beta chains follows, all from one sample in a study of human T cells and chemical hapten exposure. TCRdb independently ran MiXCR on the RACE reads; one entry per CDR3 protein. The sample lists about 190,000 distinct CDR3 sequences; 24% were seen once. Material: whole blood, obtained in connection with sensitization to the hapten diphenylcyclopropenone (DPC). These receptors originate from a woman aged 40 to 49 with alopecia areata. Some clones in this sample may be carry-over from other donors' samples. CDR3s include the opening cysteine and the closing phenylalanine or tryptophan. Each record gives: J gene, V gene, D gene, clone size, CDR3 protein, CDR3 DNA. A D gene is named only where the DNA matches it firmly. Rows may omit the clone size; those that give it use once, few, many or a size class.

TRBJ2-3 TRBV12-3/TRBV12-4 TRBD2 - CASSVREGQTDTQYF TGTGCCAGCAGTGTCCGGGAGGGCCAGACAGATACGCAGTATTTT
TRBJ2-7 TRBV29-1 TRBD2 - CSVEGVAGDYEQYF TGCAGCGTTGAAGGGGTAGCGGGAGACTACGAGCAGTACTTC
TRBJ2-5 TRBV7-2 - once CASTGLLGTQYF TGTGCCAGCACCGGATTGCTGGGGACCCAGTACTTC
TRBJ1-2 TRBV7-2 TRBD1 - CVSSPDRSYGYTF TGTGTCAGCAGCCCGGACAGGTCCTATGGCTACACCTTC
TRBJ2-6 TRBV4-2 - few CASSQDASGVTGANVLTF TGTGCCAGCAGCCAAGACGCCTCGGGAGTAACTGGGGCCAACGTCCTGACTTTC
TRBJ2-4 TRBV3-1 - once CASSQGKDIQYF TGTGCCAGCAGCCAGGGGAAGGACATTCAGTACTTC
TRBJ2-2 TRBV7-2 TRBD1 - CASSPRQGALTGELFF TGTGCCAGCAGCCCAAGACAGGGGGCACTTACCGGGGAGCTGTTTTTT
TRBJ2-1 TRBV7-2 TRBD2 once CASSMLSGSFYNEQFF TGTGCCAGCAGCATGCTTAGCGGGAGCTTTTACAATGAGCAGTTCTTC
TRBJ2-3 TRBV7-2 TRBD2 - CASSLRLAGEVDTQYF TGTGCCAGCAGCCTAAGACTAGCGGGAGAGGTAGATACGCAGTATTTT
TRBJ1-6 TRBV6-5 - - CASSYSQGRNSPLHF TGTGCCAGCAGTTACTCGCAGGGGCGAAATTCACCCCTCCACTTT
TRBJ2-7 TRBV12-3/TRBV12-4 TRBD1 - CASREGQGAREQYF TGTGCCAGCAGGGAGGGACAGGGGGCGCGGGAGCAGTACTTC
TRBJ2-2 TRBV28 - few CASSLRSRTVLYTGELFF TGTGCCAGCAGTTTACGATCTAGGACAGTCCTTTACACCGGGGAGCTGTTTTTT
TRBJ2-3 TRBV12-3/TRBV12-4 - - CASSPVGEFTDTQYF TGTGCCAGCAGTCCCGTGGGGGAGTTCACAGATACGCAGTATTTT
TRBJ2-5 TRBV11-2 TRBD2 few CASSLGGRVETQYF TGTGCCAGCAGCTTAGGGGGGAGGGTAGAGACCCAGTACTTC
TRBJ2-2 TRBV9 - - CASSARQATGELFF TGTGCCAGCAGCGCGAGACAGGCGACCGGGGAGCTGTTTTTT
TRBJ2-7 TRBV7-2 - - CASSLAGALVYEQYF TGTGCCAGCAGCTTAGCGGGCGCCCTGGTTTACGAGCAGTACTTC
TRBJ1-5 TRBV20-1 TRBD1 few CSASLRGGGNQPQHF TGCAGTGCTAGCCTAAGAGGGGGCGGGAATCAGCCCCAGCATTTT
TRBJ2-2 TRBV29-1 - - CSARRGPTTGELFF TGCAGCGCGAGGCGGGGGCCAACCACCGGGGAGCTGTTTTTT
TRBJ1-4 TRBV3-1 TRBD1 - CASSQRATGIGEKLFF TGTGCCAGCAGCCAACGCGCGACAGGGATCGGTGAAAAACTGTTTTTT
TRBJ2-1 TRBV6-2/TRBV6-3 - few CASREIPSEQFF TGTGCCAGCAGGGAGATTCCGAGTGAGCAGTTCTTC
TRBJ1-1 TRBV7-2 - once CASSPQVGIWDTEAFF TGTGCCAGCAGCCCCCAAGTCGGGATTTGGGACACTGAAGCTTTCTTT
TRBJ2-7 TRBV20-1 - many CSARAWGEQYF TGCAGTGCTAGAGCCTGGGGAGAGCAGTACTTC
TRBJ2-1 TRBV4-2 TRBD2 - CASSQSGTSGREQFF TGTGCCAGCAGCCAGTCCGGGACTAGCGGGCGTGAGCAGTTCTTC
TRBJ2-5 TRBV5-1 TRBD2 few CASSPRRGWAGLQETQYF TGCGCCAGCAGCCCCCGGCGGGGGTGGGCAGGGCTTCAAGAGACCCAGTACTTC
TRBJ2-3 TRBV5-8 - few CASSLARQANLNTDTQYF TGTGCCAGCAGCTTGGCCCGACAGGCCAATTTGAACACAGATACGCAGTATTTT
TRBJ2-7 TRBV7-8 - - CASSLVSSPSGYEQYF TGTGCCAGCAGCTTAGTGTCTAGCCCTTCAGGTTACGAGCAGTACTTC
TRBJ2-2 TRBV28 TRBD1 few CASSPWTGASNGELFF TGTGCCAGCAGTCCCTGGACAGGGGCCAGTAACGGGGAGCTGTTTTTT
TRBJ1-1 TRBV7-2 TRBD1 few CASSSWTGGGNTEAFF TGTGCCAGCAGCTCCTGGACAGGGGGAGGAAACACTGAAGCTTTCTTT
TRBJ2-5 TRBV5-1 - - CASSYLLGETQYF TGCGCCAGCAGCTATCTGTTGGGAGAGACCCAGTACTTC
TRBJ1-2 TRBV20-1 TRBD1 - CSASAGTGAAGYTF TGCAGTGCTAGCGCCGGGACAGGGGCGGCTGGCTACACCTTC
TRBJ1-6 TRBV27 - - CASTASRGRGVNSPLHF TGTGCCAGCACCGCATCCCGCGGTCGGGGTGTGAATTCACCCCTCCACTTT
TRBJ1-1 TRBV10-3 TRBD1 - CAISTGDTEAFF TGTGCCATCAGTACAGGGGACACTGAAGCTTTCTTT
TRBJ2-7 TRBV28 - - CATHGRGWEQYF TGTGCCACCCACGGAAGGGGGTGGGAGCAGTACTTC
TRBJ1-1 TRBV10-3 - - CAISGAPETPNTEAFF TGTGCCATCAGTGGGGCCCCGGAGACACCGAACACTGAAGCTTTCTTT
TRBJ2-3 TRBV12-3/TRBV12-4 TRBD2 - CASSLVLAGDTDTQYF TGTGCCAGCAGTCTGGTACTAGCGGGGGACACAGATACGCAGTATTTT
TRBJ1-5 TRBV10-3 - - CAISGQVGQPQHF TGTGCCATCAGTGGCCAGGTGGGACAGCCCCAGCATTTT
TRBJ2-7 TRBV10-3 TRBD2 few CASRGAYEQYF TGTGCCAGCCGGGGGGCCTACGAGCAGTACTTC
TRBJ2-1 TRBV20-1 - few CSARARTGNSYNEQFF TGCAGTGCTAGAGCCCGGACTGGCAACTCCTACAATGAGCAGTTCTTC
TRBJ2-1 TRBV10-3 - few CAISALVGEQFF TGTGCCATCAGTGCTTTGGTGGGGGAGCAGTTCTTC
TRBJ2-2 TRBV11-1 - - CASRGGQGAGELFF TGTGCCAGCAGAGGAGGGCAGGGTGCCGGGGAGCTGTTTTTT
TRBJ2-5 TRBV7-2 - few CASSPSPGPQETQYF TGTGCCAGCAGCCCTTCCCCGGGACCTCAAGAGACCCAGTACTTC
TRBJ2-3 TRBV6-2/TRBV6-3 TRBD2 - CASRGQGAGRTDTQYF TGTGCCAGCAGGGGGCAGGGAGCGGGACGAACAGATACGCAGTATTTT
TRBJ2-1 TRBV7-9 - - CASSLDSMVWDEQFF TGTGCCAGCAGCTTAGACAGTATGGTTTGGGATGAGCAGTTCTTC
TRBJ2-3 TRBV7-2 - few CASSLWSFTDTQYF TGTGCCAGCAGCTTATGGTCTTTCACAGATACGCAGTATTTT
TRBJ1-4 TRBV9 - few CASSVDHNEKLFF TGTGCCAGCAGCGTCGACCATAATGAAAAACTGTTTTTT
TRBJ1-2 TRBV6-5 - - CASAPTKTYGYTF TGTGCCAGCGCGCCAACAAAGACGTATGGCTACACCTTC
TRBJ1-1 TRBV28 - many CASSLEYTEAFF TGTGCCAGCAGTTTGGAGTATACTGAAGCTTTCTTT
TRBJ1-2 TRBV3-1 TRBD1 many CASSLQGNYGYTF TGTGCCAGCAGTTTACAGGGGAACTATGGCTACACCTTC
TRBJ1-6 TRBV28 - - CASREFYNSPLHF TGTGCCAGCAGGGAATTCTATAATTCACCCCTCCACTTT
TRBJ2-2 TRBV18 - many CASSPPGAGELFF TGTGCCAGCTCACCTCCAGGGGCCGGGGAGCTGTTTTTT
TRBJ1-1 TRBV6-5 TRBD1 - CASGYRGMNTEAFF TGTGCCAGCGGTTACAGGGGTATGAACACTGAAGCTTTCTTT
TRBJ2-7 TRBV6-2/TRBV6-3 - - CASSRAGTVIYEQYF TGTGCCAGCAGTAGAGCCGGGACGGTGATCTACGAGCAGTACTTC
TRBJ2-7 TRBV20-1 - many CSATQPGVMYF TGCAGTGCTACCCAGCCGGGAGTGATGTACTTC
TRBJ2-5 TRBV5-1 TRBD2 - CASSLSGSEETQYF TGCGCCAGCAGCTTGAGCGGGAGCGAGGAGACCCAGTACTTC
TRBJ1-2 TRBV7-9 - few CASSFRTEYGYTF TGTGCCAGCAGCTTCCGGACAGAGTATGGCTACACCTTC
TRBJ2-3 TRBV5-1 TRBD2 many CASSLLEASGSTDTQYF TGCGCCAGCAGCTTGCTCGAGGCTAGCGGGTCGACAGATACGCAGTATTTT
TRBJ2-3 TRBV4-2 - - CASSQAAGATDTQYF TGTGCCAGCAGCCAAGCAGCGGGTGCCACAGATACGCAGTATTTT